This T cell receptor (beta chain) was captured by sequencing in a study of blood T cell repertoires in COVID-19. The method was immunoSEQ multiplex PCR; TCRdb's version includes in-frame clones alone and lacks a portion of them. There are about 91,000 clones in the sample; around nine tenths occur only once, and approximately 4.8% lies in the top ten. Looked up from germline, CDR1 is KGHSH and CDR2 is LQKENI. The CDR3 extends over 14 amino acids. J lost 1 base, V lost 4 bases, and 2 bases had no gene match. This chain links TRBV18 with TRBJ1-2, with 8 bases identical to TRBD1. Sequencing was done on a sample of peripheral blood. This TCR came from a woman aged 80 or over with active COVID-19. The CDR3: CASSLDRVNYGYTF. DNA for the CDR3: TGTGCCAGCTCACTGGACAGGGTTAACTATGGCTACACCTTC.